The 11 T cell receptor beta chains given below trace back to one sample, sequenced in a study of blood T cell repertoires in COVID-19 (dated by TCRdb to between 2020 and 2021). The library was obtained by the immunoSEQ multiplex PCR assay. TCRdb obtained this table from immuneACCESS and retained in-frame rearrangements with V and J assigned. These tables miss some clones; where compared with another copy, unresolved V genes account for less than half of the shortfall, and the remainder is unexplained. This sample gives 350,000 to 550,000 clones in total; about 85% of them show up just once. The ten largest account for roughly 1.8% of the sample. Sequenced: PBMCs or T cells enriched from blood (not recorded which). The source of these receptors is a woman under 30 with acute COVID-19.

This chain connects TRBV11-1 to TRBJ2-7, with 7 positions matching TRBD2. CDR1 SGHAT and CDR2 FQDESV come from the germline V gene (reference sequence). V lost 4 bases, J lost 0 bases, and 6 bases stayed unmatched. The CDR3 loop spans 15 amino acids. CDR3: CASSSSGVFSYEQYF. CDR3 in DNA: TGTGCCAGCAGCTCTAGCGGTGTCTTCTCCTACGAGCAGTACTTC.

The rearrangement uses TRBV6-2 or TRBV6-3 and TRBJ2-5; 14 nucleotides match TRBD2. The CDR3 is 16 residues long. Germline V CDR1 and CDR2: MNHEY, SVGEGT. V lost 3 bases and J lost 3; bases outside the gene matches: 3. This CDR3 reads CASSYWTSGGKETQYF. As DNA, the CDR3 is TGTGCCAGCAGTTATTGGACTAGCGGGGGGAAAGAGACCCAGTACTTC.

The CDR3 region has the DNA TGCAGCGTTCCTCAGGGCGGCTATGGCTACACCTTC. Residues: CSVPQGGYGYTF. The chain has TRBV29-1 and TRBJ1-2; possibly TRBD1 for D (5 bases). The CDR3 consists of 12 residues. Looked up from germline, CDR1 is SQVTM and CDR2 is ANQGSEA. The V end was cut by 5 bases, the J end by 4 bases, with 11 bases between. Filled out from reference TRBV29-1 and TRBJ1-2, the complete variable domain reads SAVISQKPSRDICQRGTSLTIQCQVDSQVTMMFWYRQQPGQSLTLIATANQGSEATYESGFVIDKFPISRPNLTFSTLTVSNMSPEDSSIYLCSVPQGGYGYTFGSGTRLTVV.

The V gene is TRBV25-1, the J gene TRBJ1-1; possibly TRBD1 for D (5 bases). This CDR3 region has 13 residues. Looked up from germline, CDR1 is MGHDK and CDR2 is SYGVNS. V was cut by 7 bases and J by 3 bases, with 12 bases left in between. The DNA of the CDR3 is TGTGCCAGCAAACAGGAAGGGTACACTGAAGCTTTCTTT. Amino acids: CASKQEGYTEAFF.

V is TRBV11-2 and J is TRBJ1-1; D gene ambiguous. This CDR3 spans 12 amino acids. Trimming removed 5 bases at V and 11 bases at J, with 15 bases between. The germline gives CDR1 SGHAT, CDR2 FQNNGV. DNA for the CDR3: TGTGCCAGCAGCCGCCTGCGGAGGGCGGCTTTCTTT. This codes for CASSRLRRAAFF.

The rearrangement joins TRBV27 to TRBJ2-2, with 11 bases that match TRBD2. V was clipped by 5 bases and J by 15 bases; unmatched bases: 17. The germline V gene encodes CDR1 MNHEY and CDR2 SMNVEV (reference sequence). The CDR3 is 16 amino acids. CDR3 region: CASSGLLAGASTGVFF. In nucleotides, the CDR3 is TGTGCCAGCAGTGGACTACTAGCGGGGGCCTCAACTGGGGTGTTTTTT.

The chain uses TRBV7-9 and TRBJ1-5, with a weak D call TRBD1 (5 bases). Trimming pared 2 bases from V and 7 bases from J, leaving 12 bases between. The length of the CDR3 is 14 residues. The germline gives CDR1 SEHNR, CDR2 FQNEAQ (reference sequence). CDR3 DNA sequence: TGTGCCAGCAGCTTACCGGGGCGGGACCAGCCCCAGCATTTT. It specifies CASSLPGRDQPQHF.

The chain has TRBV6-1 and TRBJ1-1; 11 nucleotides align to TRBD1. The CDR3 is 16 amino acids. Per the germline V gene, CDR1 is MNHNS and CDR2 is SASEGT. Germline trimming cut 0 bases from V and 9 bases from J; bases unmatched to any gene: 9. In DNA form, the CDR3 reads TGTGCCAGCAGTGAAGCAGGGTCGGGGACAGGGGGTAAAGCTTTCTTT. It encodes CASSEAGSGTGGKAFF.

Written as DNA, the CDR3 is TGTGCCAGCTCACCTCTCAGGGGGAACGAGCAGTACTTC. It translates to CASSPLRGNEQYF. The rearrangement links TRBV18 to TRBJ2-7, with 7 bases lining up with TRBD1. The CDR3 consists of 13 residues. Germline CDR1 reads KGHSH; CDR2 reads LQKENI. Trimming cost V 3 bases and J 5 bases; bases outside gene matches: 4.

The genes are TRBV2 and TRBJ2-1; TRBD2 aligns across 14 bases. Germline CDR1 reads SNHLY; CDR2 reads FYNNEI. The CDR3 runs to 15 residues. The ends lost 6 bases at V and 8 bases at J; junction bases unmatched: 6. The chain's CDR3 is CASRTGTSGGYEQFF. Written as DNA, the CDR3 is TGTGCCAGCAGGACGGGGACTAGCGGGGGCTATGAGCAGTTCTTC.

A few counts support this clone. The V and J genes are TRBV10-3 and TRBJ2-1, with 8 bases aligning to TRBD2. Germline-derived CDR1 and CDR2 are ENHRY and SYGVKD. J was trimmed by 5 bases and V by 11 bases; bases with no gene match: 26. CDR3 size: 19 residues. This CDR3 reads CAVRIIGERGMGSDNEQFF. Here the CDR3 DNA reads TGTGCCGTACGAATCATAGGGGAGCGGGGGATGGGTTCGGACAATGAGCAGTTCTTC.